The present T cell receptor beta chain was sequenced within a study of molecular identifiers for immune sequencing clone quantification. Study as a whole: In replicates, RNA from about 20,000 or 100,000 naive CD8 cells was split five ways, four sequenced. Study-wide findings and caveats: Highly expanded clone sizes could be underestimated through barcode sharing by identical TCR molecules. Beyond 20 RNA copies, clones held over 98% of effector molecules, compared with under 1% in naive cells.

This clonotype was seen at least ten times. Its antigen is undetermined. The CDR3 spans 17 residues. The germline CDR1 and CDR2 sequences are SGHTA and FQGNSA. V shed 5 bases, J shed 2 bases, and the junction held 11 bases outside the gene matches. It was from around 18,000 to 910,000 sorted cells, with 10%, 30% or 50% RNA, that naive CD8 libraries came. TCRdb called the PCR reads again in MiXCR, with one record for every CDR3 protein. The sample carries about 300,000 distinct CDR3 sequences, 20% to 25% recorded once. Sequenced material: naive CD8+ T cells from blood, with Jurkat cell RNA spiked in. The subset is: FACS-sorted CD8+CD4-CCR7+CD45RA+ naive T cells. The rearrangement links TRBV7-2 to TRBJ2-1; 8 bases are shared with TRBD2. The clonotype comes from a human donor in good health. Some libraries in this study had Jurkat cell RNA spiked in. The CDR3 here is CASSPDGRGPPYNEQFF. CDR3 in DNA: TGTGCCAGCAGCCCCGACGGGAGGGGTCCCCCCTACAATGAGCAGTTCTTC.